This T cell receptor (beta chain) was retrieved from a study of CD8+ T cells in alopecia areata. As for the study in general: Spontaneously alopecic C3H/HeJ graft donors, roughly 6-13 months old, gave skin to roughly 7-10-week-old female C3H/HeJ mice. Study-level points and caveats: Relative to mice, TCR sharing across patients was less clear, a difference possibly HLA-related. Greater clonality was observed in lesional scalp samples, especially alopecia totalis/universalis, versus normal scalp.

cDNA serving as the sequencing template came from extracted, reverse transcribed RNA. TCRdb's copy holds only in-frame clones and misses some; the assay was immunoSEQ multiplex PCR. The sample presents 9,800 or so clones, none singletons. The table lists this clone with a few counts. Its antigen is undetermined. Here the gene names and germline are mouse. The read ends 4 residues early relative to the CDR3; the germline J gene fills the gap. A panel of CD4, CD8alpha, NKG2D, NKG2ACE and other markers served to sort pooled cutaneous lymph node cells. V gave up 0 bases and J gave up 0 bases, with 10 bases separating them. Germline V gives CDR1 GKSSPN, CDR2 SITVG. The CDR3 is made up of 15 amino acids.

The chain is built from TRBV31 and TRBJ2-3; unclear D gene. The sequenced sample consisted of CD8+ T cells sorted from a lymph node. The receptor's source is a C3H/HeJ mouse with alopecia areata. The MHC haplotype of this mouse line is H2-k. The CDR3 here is CAWSLATFSAETLYF. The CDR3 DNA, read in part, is TGTGCCTGGAGTCTAGCCACATTTAGTGCAGAA.